This T cell receptor beta chain came from a study of blood T cell repertoires in COVID-19. The CDR3 has 16 amino acids. J gave up 7 bases and V 3 bases, and 5 bases lay outside the gene matches. The germline V gene encodes CDR1 KGHDR and CDR2 SFDVKD. Sequenced by immunoSEQ multiplex PCR; TCRdb stores in-frame clones only, minus some. The data contain some 150,000 clones, roughly 88% of them singletons. The clonotype was recovered from a woman between 50 and 59 years old in a cohort sampled during active or convalescent COVID-19. V gene TRBV24-1 combines with J gene TRBJ2-1, with 13 bases lining up with TRBD2. Sequencing was carried out using peripheral blood. The CDR3 coding sequence is TGTGCCACCAGTGATGGGACTAGCGGGGCTCTGAATGAGCAGTTCTTC. This sequence encodes CATSDGTSGALNEQFF.